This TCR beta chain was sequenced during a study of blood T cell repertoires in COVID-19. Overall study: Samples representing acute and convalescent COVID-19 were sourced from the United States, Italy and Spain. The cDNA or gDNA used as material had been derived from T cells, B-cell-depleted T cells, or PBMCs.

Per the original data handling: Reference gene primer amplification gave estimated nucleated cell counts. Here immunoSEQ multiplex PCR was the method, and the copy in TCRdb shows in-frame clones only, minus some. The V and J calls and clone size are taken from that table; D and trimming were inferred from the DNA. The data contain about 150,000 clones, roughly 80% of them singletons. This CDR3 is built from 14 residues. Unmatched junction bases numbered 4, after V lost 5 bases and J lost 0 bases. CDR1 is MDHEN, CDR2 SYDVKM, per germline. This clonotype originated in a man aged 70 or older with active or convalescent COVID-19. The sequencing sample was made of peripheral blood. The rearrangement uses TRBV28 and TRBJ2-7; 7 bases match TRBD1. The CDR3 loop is CASSDRAYSYEQYF. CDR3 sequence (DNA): TGTGCCAGCAGTGACAGGGCATACTCCTACGAGCAGTACTTC.